This T cell receptor beta chain was captured by sequencing in a study of memory CD4+ T cells and cytomegalovirus serostatus. Profiling relied on immunoSEQ multiplex PCR, and the TCRdb table lists in-frame clones only, not all of them. The sample holds 50,000 or so clones, 82% seen once. Study-level points and caveats: About 40% of the roughly 150 known CMV-associated TCRbeta sequences appeared in CD4+ memory.

Single viable CD3+CD4+CD8-CD45RO+ cells were sorted as the memory CD4+ T cells. On this clone itself: As yet, its antigen is unknown.

CDR3 length equals 14 residues. The germline gives CDR1 MNHNS, CDR2 SASEGT. Trimming took 6 bases from V and 7 from J, leaving 13 bases between them. This sequence originates from an adult in good health and CMV-seronegative. V usage is TRBV6-1 and J usage is TRBJ1-6, with unresolved D. What was sequenced was memory CD4+ T cells from blood. For the CDR3, the DNA is TGTGCCAGCAGCCAAAATCCACCGAATTCACCCCTCCACTTT. Its translation is CASSQNPPNSPLHF.